In its sample, the clone carrying this T cell receptor (beta chain) was seen a few times. Its cognate antigen is unknown. The CDR3 consists of 15 residues. V shed 3 bases, J shed 10 bases, and the junction held 14 bases outside the gene matches. The germline V gene has CDR1 LGHNA and CDR2 YSLEER. cDNA libraries for TCR beta contained unique molecular identifiers. From around 0.96 to 9.9 million T cells, 550,000 or so cDNA molecules were obtained. TCRdb used MiXCR to reprocess the PCR reads, holding one entry per CDR3 protein. The sample has 650,000 to 850,000 distinct CDR3 sequences, just over 45% seen once. The data belong to a study of post-analysis software for immune sequencing data. As for the study in general: Courses of disease covered relapsing-remitting, secondary progressive and progressive-relapsing multiple sclerosis. Broader study findings: Controls' normalized Chao1 diversity significantly exceeded that of multiple sclerosis patients. When the samples were clustered directly with F measure, those that had been prepared in the same batch showed strong co-clustering. Included in a set of a few TRBV segments more frequent in patients than controls were TRBV5-6, TRBV5-1 and TRBV20-1.

The clonotype originates from a girl between 10 and 17 years old with multiple sclerosis. The sequenced sample consisted of blood. The chain uses TRBV4-3 and TRBJ2-7; 8 bases line up with TRBD1. The chain's CDR3 is CASSQEVEAGGHQYF. In DNA, the CDR3 is TGCGCCAGCAGCCAGGAGGTAGAGGCAGGGGGCCATCAGTACTTC.